These 32 T cell receptor beta chains share one sample of origin, sequenced in a study of shared clonotypes between healthy human individuals. Terminally differentiated effector memory CD45RA+ cells were excluded from the naive CD8 cells, which were CD45RO-negative and positively selected for CCR7. Sequencing used immunoSEQ multiplex PCR; TCRdb keeps in-frame clones, though not all of them. This sample has around 2,000,000 clones, with approximately 95% found just once. Sequenced sample: naive CD8+ T cells sorted from blood. The receptors were gathered from a man younger than 35 in good health.

The chain carries TRBV7-2 and TRBJ2-3; TRBD2 agrees at 7 bases. J was trimmed by 0 bases and V by 1 base; bases with no gene match: 7. The CDR3 totals 17 residues. Germline-derived CDR1 and CDR2 are SGHTA and FQGNSA. The CDR3 coding sequence is TGTGCCAGCAGCTTAGTGCACCAGCGGGGTAGCACAGATACGCAGTATTTT. This sequence encodes CASSLVHQRGSTDTQYF.

The V gene is TRBV5-1, the J gene TRBJ2-3; D gene ambiguous. The ends were cut back, 0 bases at V and 0 bases at J, with 11 bases in the middle. CDR1 and CDR2 from the germline V gene are SGHRS and YFSETQ. The CDR3 loop spans 16 amino acids. This CDR3 reads CASSLEAETSTDTQYF. Written as DNA, the CDR3 is TGCGCCAGCAGCTTGGAGGCGGAAACTAGCACAGATACGCAGTATTTT.

In DNA form, the CDR3 reads TGTGCCAGCAGTGGGGATAGATACACTGAAGCTTTCTTT. Its protein product is CASSGDRYTEAFF. This chain joins TRBV27 and TRBJ1-1; D remains ambiguous. This CDR3 is 13 amino acids long. Germline loops: CDR1 MNHEY, CDR2 SMNVEV (reference sequence). Trimming removed 5 bases at V and 3 bases at J, with 10 bases between.

The chain is built from TRBV13 and TRBJ1-3; D not resolved. V was cut by 5 bases and J by 3 bases, with 14 bases left in between. Per germline, CDR1 PRHDT and CDR2 FYEKMQ (reference sequence). The CDR3 runs to 15 residues. CDR3 bases: TGTGCCAGCAGCAGTACCGGAGGGCTTGGAAACACCATATATTTT. This translates into CASSSTGGLGNTIYF.

About this clone: This CDR3 is also generated by other DNA sequences in the sample. The rearrangement links TRBV7-9 to TRBJ2-7; D is possibly TRBD2 (6 bases). The CDR3 extends over 14 amino acids. Germline-derived CDR1 and CDR2 are SEHNR and FQNEAQ (reference sequence). V gave up 5 bases and J gave up 0 bases, with 11 bases separating them. The CDR3 loop is CASSLAGSSYEQYF. CDR3 bases: TGTGCCAGCAGCCTGGCGGGGAGCTCCTACGAGCAGTACTTC. The variable domain in full, with the rest retrieved from reference TRBV7-9 and TRBJ2-7, is DTGVSQNPRHKITKRGQNVTFRCDPISEHNRLYWYRQTLGQGPEFLTYFQNEAQLEKSRLLSDRFSAERPKGSFSTLEIQRTEQGDSAMYLCASSLAGSSYEQYFGPGTRLTVT.

CDR3 protein: CASSYLAGGDVAYEQYF. The CDR3 DNA reads TGCGCCAGCAGCTATCTAGCGGGAGGGGACGTGGCCTACGAGCAGTACTTC. This chain uses TRBV4-1 with TRBJ2-7; 12 bases match TRBD2. V was pared by 5 bases and J by 2 bases, with 10 bases of the junction left unmatched. The CDR3 has 17 amino acids. Germline V gene sequence: CDR1 MGHRA, CDR2 YSYEKL.

The rearrangement uses TRBV19 and TRBJ1-4; D gene uncertain. The CDR3 consists of 12 residues. V lost 1 base and J 7 bases, leaving 4 bases between the germline ends. In germline, CDR1 is LNHDA, CDR2 SQIVND (reference sequence). Here the CDR3 reads CASSIGPEKLFF. The CDR3 DNA is TGTGCCAGTAGTATAGGTCCTGAAAAACTGTTTTTT.

This clone was picked up one time. This chain joins TRBV28 and TRBJ2-7; D might be TRBD1 (5 bases). This CDR3 is built from 16 residues. Germline loops: CDR1 MDHEN, CDR2 SYDVKM. Trimming took off 1 base at V and 0 bases at J, with 13 bases between the two ends. CDR3 amino acids: CASSLYLQGSSYEQYF. DNA for the CDR3: TGTGCCAGCAGTTTATATCTGCAGGGATCCTCCTACGAGCAGTACTTC.

The V call is TRBV25-1, the J call TRBJ2-2; TRBD2 matches 7 bases. The CDR3 runs 17 residues. Germline assignment: CDR1 MGHDK and CDR2 SYGVNS. After removal of 3 bases from V and 1 base from J, the junction contained 8 bases not matched to a gene. CDR3 sequence: CASSDWRLAENTGELFF. In DNA, the CDR3 is TGTGCCAGCAGTGATTGGCGCCTAGCGGAGAACACCGGGGAGCTGTTTTTT.

The rearrangement links TRBV7-6 to TRBJ1-2, with 8 bases that match TRBD1. Germline V gene lookup returns CDR1 SGHVS and CDR2 FNYEAQ. This CDR3 contains 13 residues. After removal of 1 base from V and 11 bases from J, the junction contained 6 bases not matched to a gene. CDR3 amino acids: CASSLGTGPGYTF. DNA for the CDR3: TGTGCCAGCAGCTTAGGGACAGGGCCTGGGTACACCTTC. Full variable domain (missing parts from reference TRBV7-6 and TRBJ1-2): GAGVSQSPRYKVTKRGQDVALRCDPISGHVSLYWYRQALGQGPEFLTYFNYEAQQDKSGLPNDRFSAERPEGSISTLTIQRTEQRDSAMYRCASSLGTGPGYTFGSGTRLTVV.

As regards this clone: The sample contains more than one DNA sequence encoding this CDR3. V and J are TRBV20-1 and TRBJ1-6; D call uncertain. CDR1 and CDR2 (germline): DFQATT, SNEGSKA (reference sequence). The V end was cut by 5 bases, the J end by 6 bases, with 2 bases between. The CDR3 totals 10 residues. The CDR3 DNA sequence: TGCAGTGCTGTTAATTCACCCCTCCACTTT. Translating gives CSAVNSPLHF.

The CDR3 coding sequence is TGTGCCAGCAGTGAACAACCGGGACAAATGAACACCGGGGAGCTGTTTTTT. It is translated as CASSEQPGQMNTGELFF. V usage is TRBV6-4 and J usage is TRBJ2-2; a possible D gene is TRBD1 (6 bases). The CDR3 is 17 residues long. V lost 3 bases, J lost 1 base, and 15 bases lay in between. Per the germline V gene, CDR1 is MRHNA and CDR2 is SNTAGT.

The rearrangement joins TRBV7-9 to TRBJ2-5, with TRBD2 as a possible D gene (5 bases). There are 13 residues in the CDR3. Germline V gene lookup returns CDR1 SEHNR and CDR2 FQNEAQ (reference sequence). V was clipped by 3 bases and J by 5 bases, with 10 bases between them. CDR3 in DNA: TGTGCCAGCAGCTTGATGGGCGGGGAGACCCAGTACTTC. Translation gives CASSLMGGETQYF.

This clone was counted only a few times. The sample carries other DNA sequences with the same CDR3. This rearrangement joins TRBV28 to TRBJ2-7; D is undetermined. The CDR3 is 11 residues long. Between the trimmed V and J ends, which lost 3 bases and 4 bases, there was a span of 4 bases. CDR1 is MDHEN and CDR2 is SYDVKM in the germline V gene. The chain's CDR3 is CASSFMYEQYF. The CDR3 nucleotides are TGTGCCAGCAGTTTCATGTACGAGCAGTACTTC. The entire variable domain, with the rest obtained from reference TRBV28 and TRBJ2-7, is as follows: DVKVTQSSRYLVKRTGEKVFLECVQDMDHENMFWYRQDPGLGLRLIYFSYDVKMKEKGDIPEGYSVSREKKERFSLILESASTNQTSMYLCASSFMYEQYFGPGTRLTVT.

The chain recombines TRBV23-1 with TRBJ2-5; 12 positions match TRBD2. TRBV23-1 is reported as an ORF; its role is uncertain. This CDR3 has 18 residues. Trimming took 1 base from V and 2 from J; bases not matched to a gene: 8. The CDR3 nucleotides are TGCGCCAGCAGTCAATACGGAATGACTAGCGGGAGACAAGAGACCCAGTACTTC. As protein: CASSQYGMTSGRQETQYF.

V is TRBV11-2 and J is TRBJ2-1; 8 nucleotides agree with TRBD1. CDR1 and CDR2 (germline): SGHAT, FQNNGV. V shed 3 bases and J 7 bases; nucleotides not matched to a gene: 8. This CDR3 spans 15 amino acids. The CDR3 spells CASSLWQGAPNEQFF. CDR3 coding DNA: TGTGCCAGCAGCTTGTGGCAGGGGGCCCCTAATGAGCAGTTCTTC. Together with reference TRBV11-2 and TRBJ2-1, the CDR3 gives the full variable domain: EAGVAQSPRYKIIEKRQSVAFWCNPISGHATLYWYQQILGQGPKLLIQFQNNGVVDDSQLPKDRFSAERLKGVDSTLKIQPAKLEDSAVYLCASSLWQGAPNEQFFGPGTRLTVL.

The chain recombines TRBV19 with TRBJ2-7; the D call may be TRBD1 or TRBD2 (6 bases each). Trimming removed 5 bases at V and 5 bases at J, with 22 bases between. This CDR3 comprises 16 residues. Looked up from germline, CDR1 is LNHDA and CDR2 is SQIVND (reference sequence). The CDR3 region has the DNA TGTGCCAGTAGTGTCACTAAGGGGGACGGGGGCCACGAGCAGTACTTC. Protein sequence: CASSVTKGDGGHEQYF.

The chain carries TRBV5-6 and TRBJ1-2; 7 bases map to TRBD1. Germline trimming cut 0 bases from V and 3 bases from J; bases unmatched to any gene: 8. Germline loops: CDR1 SGHDT, CDR2 YYEEEE. The CDR3 is made up of 16 amino acids. For the CDR3, the DNA is TGTGCCAGCAGCTTGGAAGGACAGGAGCAGGACTATGGCTACACCTTC. Translated: CASSLEGQEQDYGYTF. Full variable domain (missing parts from reference TRBV5-6 and TRBJ1-2): DAGVTQSPTHLIKTRGQQVTLRCSPKSGHDTVSWYQQALGQGPQFIFQYYEEEERQRGNFPDRFSGHQFPNYSSELNVNALLLGDSALYLCASSLEGQEQDYGYTFGSGTRLTVV.

The genes are TRBV6-1 and TRBJ2-1; D possibly corresponds to TRBD1 (6 bases). Germline V gives CDR1 MNHNS, CDR2 SASEGT. CDR3 length: 10 amino acids. The CDR3 nucleotides are TGTGCTAGTCGACAGGTGGAGCAGTTCTTC. It translates to CASRQVEQFF.

The rearrangement links TRBV13 to TRBJ1-6, with D maybe TRBD1 (6 bases). Looked up from germline, CDR1 is PRHDT and CDR2 is FYEKMQ (reference sequence). The CDR3 is 14 residues long. V shed 1 base and J shed 10 bases, with 11 bases lying between them. As DNA, the CDR3 is TGTGCCAGCAGCTTAGAGGGGGGCGGCTCACCCCTCCACTTT. Translation gives CASSLEGGGSPLHF. Looking up the rest from reference TRBV13 and TRBJ1-6 gives the full variable domain: AAGVIQSPRHLIKEKRETATLKCYPIPRHDTVYWYQQGPGQDPQFLISFYEKMQSDKGSIPDRFSAQQFSDYHSELNMSSLELGDSALYFCASSLEGGGSPLHFGNGTRLTVT.

The chain recombines TRBV6-1 with TRBJ2-7, with 10 nucleotides matching TRBD1. CDR1 and CDR2 (germline): MNHNS, SASEGT. With 7 bases clipped from V and 3 bases from J, the junction kept 3 bases outside the gene matches. This CDR3 region has 13 residues. CDR3 in DNA: TGTGCCAGCAAAGGGACAGGGGACTACGAGCAGTACTTC. It translates to CASKGTGDYEQYF.

The chain employs TRBV27 and TRBJ2-7; no reliable D call. Germline V gene lookup returns CDR1 MNHEY and CDR2 SMNVEV (reference sequence). The CDR3 runs 13 residues. Trimming took off 6 bases at V and 6 bases at J, with 15 bases between the two ends. DNA for the CDR3: TGTGCCAGCAGCCCCCCCGATAAAGGCGAGCAGTACTTC. This gives the protein CASSPPDKGEQYF.

The genes are TRBV10-3 and TRBJ2-7, with 7 bases matching TRBD1. Looked up from germline, CDR1 is ENHRY and CDR2 is SYGVKD. V gave up 6 bases and J gave up 4 bases; unmatched junction bases: 12. CDR3 size: 15 residues. As DNA, the CDR3 is TGTGCCATCAGGAGGTCCGGAGACAGGGCTTACGAGCAGTACTTC. It specifies CAIRRSGDRAYEQYF.

The V call is TRBV7-9, the J call TRBJ2-5, with TRBD2 as a possible D gene (5 bases). This CDR3 has 14 amino acids. The ends were cut back, 5 bases at V and 3 bases at J, with 13 bases in the middle. The germline V gene has CDR1 SEHNR and CDR2 FQNEAQ (reference sequence). CDR3 nucleotides: TGTGCCAGCAGCCCTGTGGCGAGGGAAGAGACCCAGTACTTC. It encodes CASSPVAREETQYF. Full variable domain (rest looked up from reference TRBV7-9 and TRBJ2-5): DTGVSQNPRHKITKRGQNVTFRCDPISEHNRLYWYRQTLGQGPEFLTYFQNEAQLEKSRLLSDRFSAERPKGSFSTLEIQRTEQGDSAMYLCASSPVAREETQYFGPGTRLLVL.

The rearrangement uses TRBV6-1 and TRBJ2-1; the match to TRBD1 covers 7 bases. Trimming removed 2 bases from V and 10 bases from J; junction bases left unmatched: 5. The CDR3 sequence is 13 residues long. Germline CDR1 MNHNS, CDR2 SASEGT. The CDR3 DNA sequence: TGTGCCAGCAGTGAACTCGTCAGGGGGGAGCAGTTCTTC. Protein: CASSELVRGEQFF.

The V and J genes are TRBV7-6 and TRBJ1-1, with a weak D call TRBD1 (6 bases). There are 17 residues in the CDR3. Germline CDR1 SGHVS, CDR2 FNYEAQ. Trimming removed 2 bases at V and 3 bases at J, with 19 bases between. In DNA form, the CDR3 reads TGTGCCAGCAGCTTACGGCTCGGGGGCTCGGAGGACACTGAAGCTTTCTTT. This codes for CASSLRLGGSEDTEAFF. The full variable domain, in which reference TRBV7-6 and TRBJ1-1 provide the parts outside the CDR3, is GAGVSQSPRYKVTKRGQDVALRCDPISGHVSLYWYRQALGQGPEFLTYFNYEAQQDKSGLPNDRFSAERPEGSISTLTIQRTEQRDSAMYRCASSLRLGGSEDTEAFFGQGTRLTVV.

The V gene is TRBV6-5, the J gene TRBJ1-6; D not resolved. Trimming removed 2 bases at V and 7 bases at J, with 3 bases between. CDR3 size: 12 residues. From germline, CDR1 is MNHEY and CDR2 SVGAGI. CDR3 residues: CASSYENSPLHF. In DNA form, the CDR3 reads TGTGCCAGCAGTTACGAGAATTCACCCCTCCACTTT.

The rearrangement uses TRBV21-1 and TRBJ1-1; the table's D call, TRBD1, was not checked against the DNA. TRBV21-1 is shown as a pseudogene. This CDR3 comprises 15 residues. The CDR3 DNA is TGTGCCAGCACTCCATCGGGACAGGGAAGGACTGAAGCTTTCTTT. Protein: CASTPSGQGRTEAFF.

This rearrangement joins TRBV10-2 to TRBJ2-7; D is undetermined. The germline V gene encodes CDR1 WSHSY and CDR2 SAAADI. Trimming shortened V by 8 bases and J by 3 bases, and 11 bases separated the two germline ends. The CDR3 has 12 amino acids. In DNA, the CDR3 is TGCGCCAGCCAAGGCATCTTCTACGAGCAGTACTTC. The encoded protein is CASQGIFYEQYF.

The chain employs TRBV13 and TRBJ2-7, with D unresolved. V lost 5 bases to trimming and J lost 0 bases, with 8 bases between them. This CDR3 contains 13 residues. Germline-derived CDR1 and CDR2 are PRHDT and FYEKMQ (reference sequence). CDR3 region: CASSPKSSYEQYF. The CDR3 nucleotides read TGTGCCAGCAGCCCGAAGAGCTCCTACGAGCAGTACTTC.

This rearrangement joins TRBV11-2 to TRBJ2-5, with D perhaps TRBD1 (6 bases). There are 16 residues in the CDR3. With 4 bases removed from V and 4 bases from J, the gap between germline ends came to 19 bases. CDR1 and CDR2 (germline): SGHAT, FQNNGV. The CDR3 nucleotides read TGTGCCAGCAGCTCCTGGGGGCAGGGAATAGTAGAGACCCAGTACTTC. Its translation: CASSSWGQGIVETQYF. Full variable domain (outside the CDR3, taken from reference TRBV11-2 and TRBJ2-5): EAGVAQSPRYKIIEKRQSVAFWCNPISGHATLYWYQQILGQGPKLLIQFQNNGVVDDSQLPKDRFSAERLKGVDSTLKIQPAKLEDSAVYLCASSSWGQGIVETQYFGPGTRLLVL.

The chain combines TRBV7-8 with TRBJ2-3, with a weak D call TRBD1 (5 bases). The germline gives CDR1 SGHVS, CDR2 FQNEAQ. CDR3 size: 13 residues. The ends were cut back, 5 bases at V and 3 bases at J, with 9 bases in the middle. The CDR3: CASSPQGTDTQYF. CDR3 DNA sequence: TGTGCCAGCAGCCCCCAGGGAACAGATACGCAGTATTTT.